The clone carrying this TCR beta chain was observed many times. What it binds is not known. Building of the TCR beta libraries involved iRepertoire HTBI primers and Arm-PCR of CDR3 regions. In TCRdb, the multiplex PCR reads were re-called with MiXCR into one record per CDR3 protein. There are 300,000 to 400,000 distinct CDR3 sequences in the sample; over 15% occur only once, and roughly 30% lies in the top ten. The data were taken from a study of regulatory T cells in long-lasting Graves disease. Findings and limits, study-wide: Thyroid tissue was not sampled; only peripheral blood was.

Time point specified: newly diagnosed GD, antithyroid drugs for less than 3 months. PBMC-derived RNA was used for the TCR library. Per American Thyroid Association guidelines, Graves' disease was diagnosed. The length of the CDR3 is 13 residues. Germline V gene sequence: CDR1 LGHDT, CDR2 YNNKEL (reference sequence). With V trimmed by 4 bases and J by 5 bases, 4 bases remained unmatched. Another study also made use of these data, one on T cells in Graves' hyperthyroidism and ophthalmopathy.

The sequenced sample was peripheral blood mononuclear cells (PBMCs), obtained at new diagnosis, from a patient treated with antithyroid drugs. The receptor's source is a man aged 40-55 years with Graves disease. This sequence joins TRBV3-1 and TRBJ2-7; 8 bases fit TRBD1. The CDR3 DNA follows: TGTGCCAGCAGCCGACAGGGGACGCACGAGCAGTACTTC. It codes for CASSRQGTHEQYF.